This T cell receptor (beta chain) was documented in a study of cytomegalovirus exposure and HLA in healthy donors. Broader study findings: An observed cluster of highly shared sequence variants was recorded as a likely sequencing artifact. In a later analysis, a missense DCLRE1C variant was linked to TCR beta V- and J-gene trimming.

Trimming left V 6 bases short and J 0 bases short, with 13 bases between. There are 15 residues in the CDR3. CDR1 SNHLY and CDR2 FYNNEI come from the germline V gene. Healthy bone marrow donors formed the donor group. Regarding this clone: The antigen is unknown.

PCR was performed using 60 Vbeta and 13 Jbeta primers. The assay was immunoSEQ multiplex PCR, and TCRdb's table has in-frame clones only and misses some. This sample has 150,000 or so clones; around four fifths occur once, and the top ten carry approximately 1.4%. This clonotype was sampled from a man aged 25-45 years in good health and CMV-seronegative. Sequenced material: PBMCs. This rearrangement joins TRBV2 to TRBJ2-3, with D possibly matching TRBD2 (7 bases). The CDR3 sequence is CASSTRGGSTDTQYF. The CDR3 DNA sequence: TGTGCCAGCAGCACAAGGGGGGGAAGCACAGATACGCAGTATTTT. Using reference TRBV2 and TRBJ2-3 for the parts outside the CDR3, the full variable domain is EPEVTQTPSHQVTQMGQEVILRCVPISNHLYFYWYRQILGQKVEFLVSFYNNEISEKSEIFDDQFSVERPDGSNFTLKIRSTKLEDSAMYFCASSTRGGSTDTQYFGPGTRLTVL.